The entry below describes one T cell receptor (beta chain). Its target antigen remains unknown. No base quality values were provided; no much bigger clone lies one nucleotide off. The sample originates from a study of blood T cell repertoires in COVID-19 (dated by TCRdb to the early 2020s). Looking at the study overall: The collaborator samples originated in the United States, Italy and Spain and spanned the acute and convalescent phases of COVID-19. The prospective study material was composed of cDNA or gDNA derived from T cells, B-cell-depleted T cells, or PBMCs. The dataset comprised deeply sampled blood TCRbeta repertoires from subjects exposed to, actively infected with, or recovered from COVID-19. The repertoires were made available in a free public database intended to serve as a resource for research on the immune response to SARS-CoV-2. Samples were obtained from the ongoing ImmuneRACE study (first 160 participants) and from 1,000 to 1,500 subjects provided by 6 global collaborators. The sample metadata nearly always contained a de-identified subject ID, COVID-19 status, age in years and sex. Where available, HLA class I and class II types were taken from metadata supplied by the sample provider and were not determined by assay-based typing.

TCRbeta CDR3 regions were amplified from genomic DNA by means of the immunoSEQ Assay, a bias-controlled multiplex PCR. In the original analysis: Nucleated cell counts per sample were estimated from amplification of reference gene primers within the assay. Sequence reads were collapsed and filtered to measure the absolute abundance of every unique TCRbeta CDR3 rearrangement. For each sample, productive Simpson clonality was calculated by taking the square root of Simpson's diversity index across productive rearrangements. TCRdb took this table from immuneACCESS and kept in-frame rearrangements with V and J called. Such tables lack part of the clones; where checked against another copy, unresolved V genes explain under half of the gap, and the rest is unexplained. The V and J calls and the clone size are those of that table, but D and trimming were determined from the DNA. The sample table records over 150,000 clones; about 79% of these occur just once. Under 15% of the sample comes from the top ten.

What the study reported, not specific to this receptor: Clinical and demographic metadata were provided uncurated, with the amount varying by source and participant.

From a lookup of the germline V gene, CDR1 and CDR2 are SNHLY and FYNNEI. V was cut back by 6 bases and J by 5 bases, leaving a gap of 19 bases between them. The CDR3 contains 16 residues, cysteine and phenylalanine counted. The DNA shown is the 48-base CDR3, in frame from base 1. Collaborating institutions collected whole blood in K2EDTA tubes following their own protocols. For TCRbeta analysis, collaborators shipped samples in one of three forms: frozen whole blood, isolated PBMCs, or DNA extracted from either of those sample types. The source is a human donor in a cohort sampled during active COVID-19. Recombination joined TRBV2 with TRBJ2-2; the D gene is possibly TRBD2, with 6 bases matching. Sequenced input: peripheral blood. The CDR3 protein sequence reads: CASRASLALGTGELFF. The DNA reads as follows: TGTGCCAGCAGAGCATCACTAGCTCTGGGAACCGGGGAGCTGTTTTTT.